This T cell receptor beta chain was obtained from a study of shared clonotypes between healthy human individuals. General study findings and limits: Represented genetic and exposure-history diversity was restricted by having few donors. In this cohort, only blood was sampled, and tissue repertoires likely differ. Sequencing depth was expected to influence donor clonotype sharing.

Healthy and HIV-negative, the adult donors had no recent acute infections or vaccinations. Profiled with immunoSEQ multiplex PCR; TCRdb holds only in-frame clones, not every one. The sample includes roughly 500,000 clones, about 84% of them seen just once. This CDR3 comprises 15 residues. The germline V gene encodes CDR1 KGHSH and CDR2 LQKENI. V shed 1 base and J 5 bases; nucleotides not matched to a gene: 5. Concerning this clone: Its specificity is not known.

The sequence derives from a woman aged 40-49 years in good health. Some clones in this sample may be carry-over from other donors' samples. Specimen: PBMCs. The gene calls are TRBV18 and TRBJ2-5; TRBD2 agrees at 9 bases. The CDR3 is CASSPHSGRGETQYF. The CDR3 region has the DNA TGTGCCAGCTCACCACATAGCGGGAGAGGTGAGACCCAGTACTTC.